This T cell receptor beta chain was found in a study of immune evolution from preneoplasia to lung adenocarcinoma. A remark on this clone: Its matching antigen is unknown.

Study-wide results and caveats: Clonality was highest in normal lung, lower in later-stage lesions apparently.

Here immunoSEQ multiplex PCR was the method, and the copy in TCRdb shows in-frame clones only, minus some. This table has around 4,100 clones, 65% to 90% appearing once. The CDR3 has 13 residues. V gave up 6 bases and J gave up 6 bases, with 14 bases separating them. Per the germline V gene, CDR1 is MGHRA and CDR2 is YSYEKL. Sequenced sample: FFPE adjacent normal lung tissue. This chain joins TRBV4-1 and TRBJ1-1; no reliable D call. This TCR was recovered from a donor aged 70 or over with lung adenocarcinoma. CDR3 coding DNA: TGCGCCAGCAGAAGGAACCTCGATGCTGAAGCTTTCTTT. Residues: CASRRNLDAEAFF.